These 7 T cell receptor beta chains came from one sample sequenced in a study of blood T cell repertoires in COVID-19. Sequencing was performed with immunoSEQ multiplex PCR; in TCRdb, only in-frame clones are kept and a portion is missing. The sample consists of 300,000 or so clones, more than 75% of them appearing once. Sample: peripheral blood. The receptors come from a woman between 40 and 50 years old who had recovered from COVID-19.

The V call is TRBV2, the J call TRBJ1-6; 9 bases match TRBD1. This CDR3 has 13 residues. The J segment lost 7 bases and the V segment lost 6 bases, leaving 1 base of the junction unmatched. Germline V gene sequence: CDR1 SNHLY, CDR2 FYNNEI. This CDR3 reads CASRDRGNSPLHF. The CDR3, as DNA: TGTGCCAGCAGGGACAGGGGAAATTCACCCCTCCACTTT.

The rearrangement uses TRBV10-2 and TRBJ2-7; no clear D gene. The germline V and J ends were trimmed by 4 bases and 0 bases, with 4 bases remaining between them. Looked up from germline, CDR1 is WSHSY and CDR2 is SAAADI. There are 12 residues in the CDR3. This chain's CDR3 is CASSGSSYEQYF. The DNA for the CDR3 is TGCGCCAGCAGTGGGAGCTCCTACGAGCAGTACTTC.

This clone was found once. V usage is TRBV28 and J usage is TRBJ1-1; 8 nucleotides agree with TRBD1. Per the germline V gene, CDR1 is MDHEN and CDR2 is SYDVKM. The CDR3 extends over 17 amino acids. The ends lost 6 bases at V and 0 bases at J; junction bases unmatched: 12. The CDR3 bases are TGTGCCAGCAGCCAACCAGGGGGCGGAAAATTGAACACTGAAGCTTTCTTT. Its protein is CASSQPGGGKLNTEAFF. The full variable domain, completed using reference TRBV28 and TRBJ1-1, is DVKVTQSSRYLVKRTGEKVFLECVQDMDHENMFWYRQDPGLGLRLIYFSYDVKMKEKGDIPEGYSVSREKKERFSLILESASTNQTSMYLCASSQPGGGKLNTEAFFGQGTRLTVV.

The chain couples TRBV18 to TRBJ2-3, with 7 bases fitting TRBD2. Trimming at V came to 1 base and at J to 1 base, leaving 5 bases not matched to a gene. CDR1 is KGHSH, CDR2 LQKENI, per germline. This CDR3 spans 16 amino acids. This CDR3 reads CASSPRMLAGTDTQYF. The CDR3 coding sequence is TGTGCCAGCTCACCACGTATGCTAGCGGGCACAGATACGCAGTATTTT.

This chain connects TRBV11-2 to TRBJ1-6, with D perhaps TRBD1 (5 bases). Germline assignment: CDR1 SGHAT and CDR2 FQNNGV. This CDR3 is built from 15 residues. Trimming took off 1 base at V and 7 bases at J, with 11 bases between the two ends. This CDR3 reads CASSLGGRVNSPLHF. CDR3 nucleotide sequence: TGTGCCAGCAGCTTAGGGGGCAGGGTAAATTCACCCCTCCACTTT.

V gene TRBV12-3 or TRBV12-4 combines with J gene TRBJ1-1, with a possible D match to TRBD1 (5 bases). V lost 5 bases and J 4 bases, leaving 11 bases between the germline ends. This CDR3 has 13 amino acids. CDR3 protein: CASSVRVSTEAFF. In DNA, the CDR3 is TGTGCCAGCAGTGTCAGGGTATCCACTGAAGCTTTCTTT.

The chain employs TRBV5-4 and TRBJ2-6; 9 bases agree with TRBD1. V gave up 2 bases and J gave up 2 bases; unmatched junction bases: 2. The CDR3 is 16 residues long. From germline, CDR1 is SGHNT and CDR2 YYREEE (reference sequence). This chain's CDR3 is CASSLDRGTGANVLTF. In nucleotides, the CDR3 is TGTGCCAGCAGCTTAGACAGGGGGACTGGGGCCAACGTCCTGACTTTC.